This TCR beta chain was captured by sequencing in a study of T cell responses to AZD1222 COVID-19 vaccine. The CDR3 is 14 residues long. Trimming left V 2 bases short and J 7 bases short, with 15 bases between. CDR1 and CDR2 from the germline V gene are MNHEY and SMNVEV (reference sequence). Study-level findings and limits: Spike as a whole was targeted by vaccine-associated CD4 TCRs, dominant at 160-218 and 743-854.

As concerns this clone: Its matching antigen is unknown.

Clones were sequenced by immunoSEQ multiplex PCR, and TCRdb holds only the in-frame ones, with some missing. The data contain about 270,000 clones, around 93% of them seen just once; the ten biggest clones take up roughly 0.5%. The J gene is TRBJ2-7, the V gene TRBV27, with D possibly matching TRBD2 (6 bases). The sequencing used peripheral blood, collected 28 days after the second AZD1222 dose. This receptor was taken from an adult who received the AZD1222 COVID-19 vaccine. The CDR3 DNA sequence: TGTGCCAGCAGTTTAGTGGGGGGTCCGGGGGAGCAGTACTTC. Translated: CASSLVGGPGEQYF.